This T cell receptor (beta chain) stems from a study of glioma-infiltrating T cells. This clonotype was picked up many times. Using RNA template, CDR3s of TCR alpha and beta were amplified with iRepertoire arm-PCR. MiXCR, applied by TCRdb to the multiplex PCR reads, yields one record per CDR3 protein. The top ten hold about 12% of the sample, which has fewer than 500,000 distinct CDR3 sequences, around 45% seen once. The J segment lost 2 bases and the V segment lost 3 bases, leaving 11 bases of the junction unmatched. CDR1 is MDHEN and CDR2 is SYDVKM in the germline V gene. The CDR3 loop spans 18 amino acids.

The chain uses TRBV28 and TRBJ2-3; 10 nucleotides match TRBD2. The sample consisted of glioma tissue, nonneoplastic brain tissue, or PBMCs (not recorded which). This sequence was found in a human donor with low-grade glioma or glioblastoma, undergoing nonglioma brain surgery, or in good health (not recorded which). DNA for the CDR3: TGTGCCAGCAGTTTTGGGGCTAGCGGGAGTACCTCCACAGATACGCAGTATTTT. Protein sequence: CASSFGASGSTSTDTQYF.